This paragraph covers one TCR beta chain sequence. Trimming shortened V by 0 bases and J by 4 bases, and 9 bases separated the two germline ends. Germline V gene sequence: CDR1 MGHRA, CDR2 YSYEKL. The CDR3 extends over 15 amino acids. The sample is drawn from a study of blood T cell repertoires in COVID-19. Source study methods: Estimation of nucleated cell counts relied on the amplification of reference gene primers. The table came from immunoSEQ multiplex PCR; TCRdb's copy has only in-frame clones and leaves some out. Clone size and V and J calls were adopted from that table, with D and trimming inferred from the DNA. The data show some 350,000 clones, 87% seen once. Cohorts were determined from participant-reported clinical history.

Sequences were obtained from PBMCs or T cells enriched from blood (not recorded which). The clonotype was recovered from a woman in her 30s who had recovered from COVID-19. V usage is TRBV4-1 and J usage is TRBJ1-4; no clear D. This CDR3 reads CASSQETGYNEKLFF. The CDR3 region has the DNA TGCGCCAGCAGCCAAGAGACCGGGTATAATGAAAAACTGTTTTTT.